This T cell receptor (beta chain) was recovered during a study of T cell repertoires in ileal Crohn's disease. Germline V gene data show CDR1 as LNHDA and CDR2 as SQIVND (reference sequence). The CDR3 loop spans 18 amino acids. J gave up 1 base and V 7 bases, and 10 bases lay outside the gene matches. Profiling relied on immunoSEQ multiplex PCR, and the TCRdb table lists in-frame clones only, not all of them. The sample includes roughly 15,000 clones, around four fifths seen only once; the top ten take around a tenth. This chain connects TRBV19 to TRBJ1-6, with TRBD1 matching over 10 bases. The receptor was derived from an adult with Crohn's disease. The sequenced sample was ileal tissue. The CDR3 is CASMRRQGAMSYNSPLHF. CDR3 nucleotides: TGTGCCAGTATGAGGAGACAGGGGGCAATGTCCTATAATTCACCCCTCCACTTT. Based on the CDR3 plus reference TRBV19 and TRBJ1-6, the full variable domain is DGGITQSPKYLFRKEGQNVTLSCEQNLNHDAMYWYRQDPGQGLRLIYYSQIVNDFQKGDIAEGYSVSREKKESFPLTVTSAQKNPTAFYLCASMRRQGAMSYNSPLHFGNGTRLTVT.